The 8 T cell receptor beta chains reported below all come from one sample, sequenced in a study of blood T cell repertoires in COVID-19. Method: immunoSEQ multiplex PCR; TCRdb's copy keeps in-frame clones and lacks some. The sample has about 300,000 clones, roughly 88% seen once. Sequencing used peripheral blood. The receptor source for this set is a man younger than 35 with active or convalescent COVID-19.

This clone was seen repeatedly, ten times or more. J is TRBJ1-5 and V is TRBV6-5; 7 nucleotides align to TRBD1. CDR3 size: 15 residues. The germline CDR1 and CDR2 sequences are MNHEY and SVGAGI. The ends lost 6 bases at V and 3 bases at J; junction bases unmatched: 8. This CDR3 is CASRLGQANNQPQHF. CDR3 in DNA: TGTGCCAGCAGGTTAGGACAGGCTAACAATCAGCCCCAGCATTTT.

The chain uses TRBV6-2 or TRBV6-3 and TRBJ1-5; 7 nucleotides agree with TRBD1. Per germline, CDR1 MNHEY and CDR2 SVGEGT. The length of the CDR3 is 18 residues. After removal of 0 bases from V and 7 bases from J, the junction contained 15 bases not matched to a gene. As DNA, the CDR3 is TGTGCCAGCAGTTACTCTCCCTTCTCCGGGACAGTTTACCAGCCCCAGCATTTT. Translated, it gives CASSYSPFSGTVYQPQHF.

Regarding this clone: Other DNA sequences from this sample encode an identical CDR3 as well. The chain has TRBV7-9 and TRBJ1-5; D is uncertain. Germline V lookup: CDR1 SEHNR, CDR2 FQNEAQ (reference sequence). V was shortened by 3 bases and J by 0 bases, with 3 bases between the two germline ends. This CDR3 region has 13 residues. The DNA for the CDR3 is TGTGCCAGCAGCTTCAGTAGCAATCAGCCCCAGCATTTT. Translation gives CASSFSSNQPQHF.

V gene TRBV25-1 combines with J gene TRBJ2-7; 10 nucleotides align to TRBD2. There are 16 residues in the CDR3. Germline CDR1 reads MGHDK; CDR2 reads SYGVNS. V lost 1 base to trimming and J lost 3 bases; unmatched junction nucleotides: 6. The CDR3 coding sequence is TGTGCCAGCAGTGAATTTCGACTAGCGGGTTTCTACGAGCAGTACTTC. Protein sequence: CASSEFRLAGFYEQYF.

The gene calls are TRBV7-7 and TRBJ2-5; tentative D call: TRBD1 (6 bases). Trimming shortened V by 5 bases and J by 2 bases, and 15 bases separated the two germline ends. Looked up from germline, CDR1 is SSHAT and CDR2 is FNYEAQ (reference sequence). CDR3 size: 15 residues. The CDR3 sequence is CASSPRRGWQETQYF. The CDR3 DNA reads TGTGCCAGCAGCCCCCGCAGGGGTTGGCAAGAGACCCAGTACTTC.

The V gene is TRBV6-2 or TRBV6-3, the J gene TRBJ2-7, with D tentatively TRBD1 (5 bases). Germline V gene sequence: CDR1 MNHEY, CDR2 SVGEGT. The CDR3 sequence is 14 residues long. With 0 bases removed from V and 3 bases from J, the gap between germline ends came to 9 bases. DNA for the CDR3: TGTGCCAGCAGTTACTCCCAGGGTTACTACGAGCAGTACTTC. It yields the protein CASSYSQGYYEQYF.

The J gene is TRBJ2-1, the V gene TRBV10-3; TRBD1 matches 7 bases. The CDR3 contains 17 residues. The junction had 20 bases not matched to a gene; V was cut back by 10 bases and J by 5 bases. Germline CDR1 ENHRY, CDR2 SYGVKD. The CDR3 sequence: CATRDSGTDKGNNEQFF. In DNA form, the CDR3 reads TGTGCCACCCGCGACTCCGGGACAGATAAGGGGAACAATGAGCAGTTCTTC.

Note on this clone: Other DNA sequences in the same sample also yield this CDR3. The V call is TRBV29-1, the J call TRBJ1-2; D is possibly TRBD1 (5 bases). Trimming cost V 4 bases and J 5 bases, with 8 bases left between them. The CDR3 spans 11 residues. The V gene's germline CDR1 is SQVTM and CDR2 ANQGSEA. CDR3 nucleotides: TGCAGCGTTGGCGGGGGATATGGCTACACCTTC. Its protein product is CSVGGGYGYTF.